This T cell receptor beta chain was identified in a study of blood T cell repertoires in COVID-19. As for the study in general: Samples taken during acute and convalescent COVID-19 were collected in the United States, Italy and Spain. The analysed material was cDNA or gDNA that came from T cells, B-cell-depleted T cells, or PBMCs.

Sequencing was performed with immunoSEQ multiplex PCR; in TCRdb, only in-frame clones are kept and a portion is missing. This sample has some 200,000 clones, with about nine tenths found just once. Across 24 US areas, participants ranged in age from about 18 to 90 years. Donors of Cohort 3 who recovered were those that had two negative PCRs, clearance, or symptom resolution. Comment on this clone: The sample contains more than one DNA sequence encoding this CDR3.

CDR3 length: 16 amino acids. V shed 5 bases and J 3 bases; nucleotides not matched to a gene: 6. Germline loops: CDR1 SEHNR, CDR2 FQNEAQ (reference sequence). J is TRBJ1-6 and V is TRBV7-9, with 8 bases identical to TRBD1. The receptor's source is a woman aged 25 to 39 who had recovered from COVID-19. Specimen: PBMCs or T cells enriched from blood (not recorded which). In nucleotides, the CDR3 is TGTGCCAGCAGCCTAGGACAGGGCTTCTATAATTCACCCCTCCACTTT. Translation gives CASSLGQGFYNSPLHF.